This TCR beta chain was observed in a study of blood T cell repertoires in COVID-19. Study at large: Sites in the United States, Italy and Spain provided acute and convalescent COVID-19 samples. T cells, B-cell-depleted T cells, or PBMCs provided the cDNA or gDNA that served as material.

Germline CDR1 is SQVTM and CDR2 is ANQGSEA. The V gene lost 7 bases and the J gene lost 3 bases, with 15 bases spanning the gap. The CDR3 totals 13 residues. In the original analysis: Reference gene primer amplification gave nucleated cell count estimates. Only in-frame clones appear in the TCRdb table, and some are missing; sequencing was by immunoSEQ multiplex PCR. That table gives V, J and clone size, and the DNA gave D and trimming. The sample lists fewer than 350,000 clones; under 90% were seen once. This TCR derives from a woman in her fifties or sixties with active or convalescent COVID-19. This rearrangement joins TRBV29-1 to TRBJ1-1; D is unclear. The sample consisted of peripheral blood. The CDR3: CSASPEADTEAFF. The CDR3 coding sequence is TGCAGCGCCTCCCCCGAGGCGGACACTGAAGCTTTCTTT.